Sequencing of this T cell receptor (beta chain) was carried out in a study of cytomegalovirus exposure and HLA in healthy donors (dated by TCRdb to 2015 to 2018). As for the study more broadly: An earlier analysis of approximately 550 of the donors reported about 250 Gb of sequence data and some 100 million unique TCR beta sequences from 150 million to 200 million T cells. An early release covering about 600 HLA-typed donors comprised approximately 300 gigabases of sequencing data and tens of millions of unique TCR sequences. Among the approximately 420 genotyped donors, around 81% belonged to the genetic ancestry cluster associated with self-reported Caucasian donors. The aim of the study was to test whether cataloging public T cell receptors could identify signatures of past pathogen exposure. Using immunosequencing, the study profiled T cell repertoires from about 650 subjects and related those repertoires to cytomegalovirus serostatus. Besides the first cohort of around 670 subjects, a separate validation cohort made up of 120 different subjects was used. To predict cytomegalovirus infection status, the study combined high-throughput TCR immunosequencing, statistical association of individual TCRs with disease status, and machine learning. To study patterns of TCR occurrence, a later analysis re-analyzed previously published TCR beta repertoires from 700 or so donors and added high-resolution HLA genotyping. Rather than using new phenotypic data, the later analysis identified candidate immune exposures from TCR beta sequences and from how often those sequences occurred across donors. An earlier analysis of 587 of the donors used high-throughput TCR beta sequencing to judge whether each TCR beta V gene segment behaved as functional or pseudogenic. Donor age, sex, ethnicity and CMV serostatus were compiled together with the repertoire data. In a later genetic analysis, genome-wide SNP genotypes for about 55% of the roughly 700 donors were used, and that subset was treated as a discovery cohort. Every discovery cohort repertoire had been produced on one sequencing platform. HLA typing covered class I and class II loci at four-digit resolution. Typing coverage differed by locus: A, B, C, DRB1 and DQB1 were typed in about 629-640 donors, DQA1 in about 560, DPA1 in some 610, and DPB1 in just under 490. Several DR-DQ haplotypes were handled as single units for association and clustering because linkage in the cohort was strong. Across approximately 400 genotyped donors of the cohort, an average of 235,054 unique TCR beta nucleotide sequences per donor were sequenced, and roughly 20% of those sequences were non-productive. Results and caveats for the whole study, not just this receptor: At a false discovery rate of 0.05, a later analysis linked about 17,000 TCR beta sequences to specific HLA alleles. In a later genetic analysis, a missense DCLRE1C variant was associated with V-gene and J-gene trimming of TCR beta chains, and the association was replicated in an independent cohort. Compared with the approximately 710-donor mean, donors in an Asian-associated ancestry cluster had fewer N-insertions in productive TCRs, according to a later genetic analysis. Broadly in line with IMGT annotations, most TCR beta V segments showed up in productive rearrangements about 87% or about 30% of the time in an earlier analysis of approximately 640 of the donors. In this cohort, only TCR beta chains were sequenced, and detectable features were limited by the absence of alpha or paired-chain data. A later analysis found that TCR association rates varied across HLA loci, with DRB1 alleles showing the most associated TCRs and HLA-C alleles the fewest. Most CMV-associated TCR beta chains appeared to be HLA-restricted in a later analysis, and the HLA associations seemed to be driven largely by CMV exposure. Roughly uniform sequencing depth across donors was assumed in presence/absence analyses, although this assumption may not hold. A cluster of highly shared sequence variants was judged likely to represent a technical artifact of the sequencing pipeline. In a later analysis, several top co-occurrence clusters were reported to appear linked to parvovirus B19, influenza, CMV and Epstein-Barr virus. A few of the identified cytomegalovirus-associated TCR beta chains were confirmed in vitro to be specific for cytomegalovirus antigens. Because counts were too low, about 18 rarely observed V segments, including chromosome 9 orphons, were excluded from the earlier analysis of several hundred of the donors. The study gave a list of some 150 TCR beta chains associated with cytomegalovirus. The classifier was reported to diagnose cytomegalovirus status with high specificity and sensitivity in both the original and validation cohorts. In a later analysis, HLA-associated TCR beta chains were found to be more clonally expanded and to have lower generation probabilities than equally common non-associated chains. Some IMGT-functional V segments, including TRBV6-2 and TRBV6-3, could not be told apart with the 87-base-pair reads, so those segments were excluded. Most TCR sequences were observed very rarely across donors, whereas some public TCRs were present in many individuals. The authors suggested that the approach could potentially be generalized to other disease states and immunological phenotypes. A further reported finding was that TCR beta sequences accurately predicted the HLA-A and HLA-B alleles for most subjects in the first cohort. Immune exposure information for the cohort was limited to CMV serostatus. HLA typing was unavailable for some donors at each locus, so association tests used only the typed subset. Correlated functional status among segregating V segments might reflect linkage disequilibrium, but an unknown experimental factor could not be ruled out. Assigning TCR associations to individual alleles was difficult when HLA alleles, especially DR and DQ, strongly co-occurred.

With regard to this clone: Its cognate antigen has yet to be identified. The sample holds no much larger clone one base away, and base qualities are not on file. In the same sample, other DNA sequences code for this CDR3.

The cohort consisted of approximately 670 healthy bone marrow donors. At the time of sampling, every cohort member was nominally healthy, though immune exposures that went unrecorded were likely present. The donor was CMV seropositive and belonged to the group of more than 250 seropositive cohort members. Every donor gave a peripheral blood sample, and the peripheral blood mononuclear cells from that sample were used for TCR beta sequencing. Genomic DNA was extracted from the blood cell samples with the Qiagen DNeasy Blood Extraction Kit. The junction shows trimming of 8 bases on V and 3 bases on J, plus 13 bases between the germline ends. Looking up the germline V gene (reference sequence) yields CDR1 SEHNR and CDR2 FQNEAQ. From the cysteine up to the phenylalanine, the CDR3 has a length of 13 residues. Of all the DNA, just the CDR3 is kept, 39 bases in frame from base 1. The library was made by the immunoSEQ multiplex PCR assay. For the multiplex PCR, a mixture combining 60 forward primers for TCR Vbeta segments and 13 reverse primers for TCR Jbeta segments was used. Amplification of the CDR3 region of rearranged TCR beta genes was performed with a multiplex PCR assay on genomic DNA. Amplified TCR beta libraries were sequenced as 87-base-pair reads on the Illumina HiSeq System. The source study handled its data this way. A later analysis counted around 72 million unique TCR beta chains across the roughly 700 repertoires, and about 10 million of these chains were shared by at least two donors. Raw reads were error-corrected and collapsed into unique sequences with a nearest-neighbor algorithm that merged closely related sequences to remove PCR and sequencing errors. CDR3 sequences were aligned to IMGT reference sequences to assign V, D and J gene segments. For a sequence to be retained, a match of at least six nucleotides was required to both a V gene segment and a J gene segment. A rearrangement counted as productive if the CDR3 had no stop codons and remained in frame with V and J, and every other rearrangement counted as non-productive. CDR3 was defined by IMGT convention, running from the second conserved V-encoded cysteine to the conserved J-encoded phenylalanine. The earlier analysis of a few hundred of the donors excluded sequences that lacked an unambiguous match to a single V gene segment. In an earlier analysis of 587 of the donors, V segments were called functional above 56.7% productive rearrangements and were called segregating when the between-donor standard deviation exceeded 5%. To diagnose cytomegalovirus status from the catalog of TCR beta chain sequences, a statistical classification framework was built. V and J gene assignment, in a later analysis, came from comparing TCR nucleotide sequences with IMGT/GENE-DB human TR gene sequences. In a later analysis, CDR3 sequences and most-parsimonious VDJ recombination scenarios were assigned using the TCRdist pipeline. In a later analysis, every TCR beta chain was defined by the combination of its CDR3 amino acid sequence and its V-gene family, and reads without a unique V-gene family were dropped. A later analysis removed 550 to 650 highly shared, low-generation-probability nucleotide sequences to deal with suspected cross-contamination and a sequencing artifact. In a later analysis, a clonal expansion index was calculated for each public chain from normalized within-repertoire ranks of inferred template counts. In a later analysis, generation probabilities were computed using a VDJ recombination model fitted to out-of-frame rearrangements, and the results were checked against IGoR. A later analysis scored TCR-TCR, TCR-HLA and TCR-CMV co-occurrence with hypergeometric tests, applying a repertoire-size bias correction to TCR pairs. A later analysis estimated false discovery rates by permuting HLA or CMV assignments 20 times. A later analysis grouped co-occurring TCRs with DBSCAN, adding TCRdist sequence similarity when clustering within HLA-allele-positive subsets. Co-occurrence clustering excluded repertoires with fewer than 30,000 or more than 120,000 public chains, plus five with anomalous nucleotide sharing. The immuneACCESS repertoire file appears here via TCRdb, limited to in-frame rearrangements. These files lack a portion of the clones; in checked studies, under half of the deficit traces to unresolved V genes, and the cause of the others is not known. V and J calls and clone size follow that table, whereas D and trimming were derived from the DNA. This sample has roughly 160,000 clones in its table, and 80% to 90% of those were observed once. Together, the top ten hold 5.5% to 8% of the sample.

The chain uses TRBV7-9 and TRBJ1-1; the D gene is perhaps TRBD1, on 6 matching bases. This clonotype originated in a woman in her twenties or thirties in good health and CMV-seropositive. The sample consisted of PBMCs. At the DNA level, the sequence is TGTGCCAGCTCCCTCGAGGGGGACACTGAAGCTTTCTTT. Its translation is CASSLEGDTEAFF.